Listed below are T cell receptor beta chains from one sample, sequenced in a study of tumor and adjacent non-tumor tissue in lung cancer. TCRdb reprocessed the multiplex PCR reads with MiXCR, giving one entry per CDR3 protein. This repertoire shows about 80,000 distinct CDR3 sequences, roughly 76% found once; its top ten account for less than 15%. Sequencing was performed on lung tumor tissue. These receptors all come from a woman in her forties or fifties with non-small cell lung cancer. CDR3s include the opening cysteine and the closing phenylalanine or tryptophan. The D gene is left open where the match is weak. Some rows mark clone size as missing; the rest say once, few, many or name a class of expanded clone.

d_gene: -
abundance: -
v_gene: TRBV29-1
j_gene: TRBJ2-1
CDR3nt: TGCAGCGTTGAGACCCGGGACCTCCAGTTCTTT
CDR3aa: CSVETRDLQFF

d_gene: TRBD1
abundance: -
v_gene: TRBV5-1
j_gene: TRBJ1-2
CDR3nt: TGCGCCAGCAGCTCGGAATCAGGGACAGGTGGCTACACCTTC
CDR3aa: CASSSESGTGGYTF

d_gene: TRBD2
abundance: many
v_gene: TRBV20-1
j_gene: TRBJ2-3
CDR3nt: TGCAGTGCTAGTAAGGCTAGCGGGAGGGGCACAGATACGCAGTATTTT
CDR3aa: CSASKASGRGTDTQYF

d_gene: -
abundance: -
v_gene: TRBV11-2
j_gene: TRBJ2-2
CDR3nt: TGTGCCGGCAACTTAGTGCCCGGTCCCGGAGAGCTGTTTTTC
CDR3aa: CAGNLVPGPGELFF

d_gene: -
abundance: many
v_gene: TRBV5-1
j_gene: TRBJ1-1
CDR3nt: TGCGCCAGCAGCGACGGGAGAAGTGAAGCTTTCTTT
CDR3aa: CASSDGRSEAFF

d_gene: -
abundance: -
v_gene: TRBV28
j_gene: TRBJ2-7
CDR3nt: TGTGCCAGCAGTCCCCTTGGAAGGGGAAGGGACGAGCAGTACTTC
CDR3aa: CASSPLGRGRDEQYF

d_gene: -
abundance: once
v_gene: TRBV20-1
j_gene: TRBJ2-3
CDR3nt: TGCAGTGCTAGAGATATAGCGGAAGGCGCAGATACGCAGTTTTTT
CDR3aa: CSARDIAEGADTQFF

d_gene: TRBD1
abundance: -
v_gene: TRBV5-4
j_gene: TRBJ2-3
CDR3nt: TGCGCCAGCAACAGGGGAAGCACAGATACGGAGTATTTT
CDR3aa: CASNRGSTDTEYF

d_gene: TRBD2
abundance: many
v_gene: TRBV7-2
j_gene: TRBJ2-3
CDR3nt: TGTGCCAGCAGCCTTAGCGGGAGCAGAGATACGCAGTATTTT
CDR3aa: CASSLSGSRDTQYF

d_gene: -
abundance: -
v_gene: TRBV20-1
j_gene: TRBJ2-7
CDR3nt: TGCAATGCTAGGACAATTGGCGAGCAATACTTC
CDR3aa: CNARTIGEQYF

d_gene: -
abundance: -
v_gene: TRBV20-1
j_gene: TRBJ2-1
CDR3nt: TGCAGTGCCGTAGCGCCTTACTCCTACAATCAGGAGTTCTTC
CDR3aa: CSAVAPYSYNQEFF

d_gene: -
abundance: -
v_gene: TRBV12-3/TRBV12-4
j_gene: TRBJ2-5
CDR3nt: TGTGCCAGCAGTTTATCAGAGCGAGAGGCCCAGTACTTC
CDR3aa: CASSLSEREAQYF

d_gene: -
abundance: -
v_gene: TRBV19
j_gene: TRBJ2-1
CDR3nt: TGTGCCAGTAGTGCTAGCTCCTACAATGAGCAGTTCTTC
CDR3aa: CASSASSYNEQFF

d_gene: -
abundance: once
v_gene: TRBV11-1
j_gene: TRBJ2-7
CDR3nt: TGTGCCAGCAGACACTGGGTCAGCTTCTACGAGCAGTACTTC
CDR3aa: CASRHWVSFYEQYF

d_gene: -
abundance: few
v_gene: TRBV6-6
j_gene: TRBJ2-5
CDR3nt: TGTGCCAGCAGCTATCCAGGAAGGGTGGAGATCCAGTACTTC
CDR3aa: CASSYPGRVEIQYF

d_gene: TRBD1
abundance: many
v_gene: TRBV28
j_gene: TRBJ2-1
CDR3nt: TGTGCCAGCAGAGGGACAGGGGAGGGGGAGCAGTTCTTC
CDR3aa: CASRGTGEGEQFF

d_gene: -
abundance: -
v_gene: TRBV6-2/TRBV6-3
j_gene: TRBJ2-3
CDR3nt: TGTGTCAACAGTTACTCGGAGGGTTCGGCGCAGTATTTT
CDR3aa: CVNSYSEGSAQYF

d_gene: -
abundance: -
v_gene: TRBV20-1
j_gene: TRBJ1-1
CDR3nt: TGCAGTGCTCCTCCATGGGGACTCTTGACTGAAGCTTTCTTT
CDR3aa: CSAPPWGLLTEAFF

d_gene: TRBD2
abundance: -
v_gene: TRBV20-1
j_gene: TRBJ2-7
CDR3nt: TGCAATGCCCAGAATCCGGGACTAGCGGGATACGAGCAGTACTTC
CDR3aa: CNAQNPGLAGYEQYF

d_gene: -
abundance: -
v_gene: TRBV11-1
j_gene: TRBJ1-6
CDR3nt: TGTGCCAGCAGCCAGGATATTAATTCACCCCTCCACTTT
CDR3aa: CASSQDINSPLHF

d_gene: TRBD1
abundance: -
v_gene: TRBV12-3/TRBV12-4
j_gene: TRBJ2-7
CDR3nt: TGTGCCCGCAGTTTAGGGTACGGACAGGAGCAATACTTC
CDR3aa: CARSLGYGQEQYF

d_gene: TRBD2
abundance: -
v_gene: TRBV20-1
j_gene: TRBJ2-1
CDR3nt: TGCAGTGCTAGAGCGGCCCGAGCGGGAGGGCTTTACTATGGGCAGTTCTTC
CDR3aa: CSARAARAGGLYYGQFF

d_gene: TRBD1
abundance: many
v_gene: TRBV5-1
j_gene: TRBJ2-7
CDR3nt: TGCGCCAGCAGCTTGGGTGACAGGGAGACCTACGAGCAGTACTTC
CDR3aa: CASSLGDRETYEQYF

d_gene: -
abundance: -
v_gene: TRBV11-1
j_gene: TRBJ2-1
CDR3nt: TGTGCCAGCATCTTAGTGGGGCAGGGAGGATACAATGAGCAGTTCTTC
CDR3aa: CASILVGQGGYNEQFF

d_gene: -
abundance: -
v_gene: TRBV20-1
j_gene: TRBJ2-7
CDR3nt: TGCAATGCTAGAGCCTTCGTGGGAGGTTCGGTCTCCTACGAGCAGTACTTC
CDR3aa: CNARAFVGGSVSYEQYF

d_gene: TRBD1
abundance: -
v_gene: TRBV12-3/TRBV12-4
j_gene: TRBJ1-1
CDR3nt: TGTGCCAGCAGCCATTCAGGGGGTTTATGCACTGAAGCTTTCTTT
CDR3aa: CASSHSGGLCTEAFF

d_gene: -
abundance: once
v_gene: TRBV28
j_gene: TRBJ2-7
CDR3nt: TGTACTAGCAGCTTTTGGGATCGGTCCTACGAGCAGTACTTC
CDR3aa: CTSSFWDRSYEQYF

d_gene: TRBD2
abundance: -
v_gene: TRBV6-6
j_gene: TRBJ2-7
CDR3nt: TGTGCCAACAGTTACTCGCCCCCAAGCGGGAATACCTACGGGCAGTACTTC
CDR3aa: CANSYSPPSGNTYGQYF

d_gene: -
abundance: -
v_gene: TRBV11-2
j_gene: TRBJ1-5
CDR3nt: TGTGCCAGCAGCTTACGGGCGGGAGGCTCCATTGATACACAGCATTTT
CDR3aa: CASSLRAGGSIDTQHF

d_gene: -
abundance: -
v_gene: TRBV11-2
j_gene: TRBJ2-2
CDR3nt: TGCGACAGCAGCTTAGTGCCCGGTCCCGGAGATCTGTTTTTT
CDR3aa: CDSSLVPGPGDLFF

d_gene: -
abundance: -
v_gene: TRBV24-1
j_gene: TRBJ2-1
CDR3nt: TGTAACACCAGTAAGGCCAGCAGCAGATCATACAATGAGCAGTTCTTC
CDR3aa: CNTSKASSRSYNEQFF

d_gene: -
abundance: -
v_gene: TRBV6-2/TRBV6-3
j_gene: TRBJ1-2
CDR3nt: TGTACCATCAGTTATTTCGACCCTTACATGACTACCTATGGCTACACCTTC
CDR3aa: CTISYFDPYMTTYGYTF

d_gene: -
abundance: -
v_gene: TRBV28
j_gene: TRBJ2-7
CDR3nt: TGTGCCAGCATAGGACAGATAAGTGGGTACGAGCAGTACTTC
CDR3aa: CASIGQISGYEQYF

d_gene: -
abundance: -
v_gene: TRBV10-1
j_gene: TRBJ2-1
CDR3nt: TGCGCCAGCAGTGAGGAGTCGACAGGTTACAATGAGCAGTTTTTC
CDR3aa: CASSEESTGYNEQFF

d_gene: -
abundance: -
v_gene: TRBV12-5
j_gene: TRBJ2-1
CDR3nt: TGTGCTAGTGGTTTGGTCACCGAGACAGGCAACAATGAGCAGTTCTTC
CDR3aa: CASGLVTETGNNEQFF

d_gene: -
abundance: -
v_gene: TRBV29-1
j_gene: TRBJ1-1
CDR3nt: TGCAGCGTTGTGGTGGGGGCAGGAACTGAAGCTTTCTTT
CDR3aa: CSVVVGAGTEAFF

d_gene: -
abundance: -
v_gene: TRBV12-3/TRBV12-4
j_gene: TRBJ2-3
CDR3nt: TGTGCCAGCAGTTTGAAGGGAGATACGCAGTATTTT
CDR3aa: CASSLKGDTQYF

d_gene: -
abundance: -
v_gene: TRBV5-5
j_gene: TRBJ2-3
CDR3nt: TGTGCCAGCAGCTTGGGGTCGATTGGCACAGATATGCAGTATTTT
CDR3aa: CASSLGSIGTDMQYF

d_gene: -
abundance: -
v_gene: TRBV5-6
j_gene: TRBJ1-2
CDR3nt: -
CDR3aa: CDSSLDTNYGCTF

d_gene: -
abundance: -
v_gene: TRBV14
j_gene: TRBJ2-1
CDR3nt: TGTGCCAGCAGACAAGGCACAGCGAGGGGGGTCTACAATGAGCAGTTCTTC
CDR3aa: CASRQGTARGVYNEQFF

d_gene: -
abundance: -
v_gene: TRBV12-3/TRBV12-4
j_gene: TRBJ2-1
CDR3nt: TGTGCCAGCAGTTTTATTGGCTGGAGGAATTTC
CDR3aa: CASSFIGWRNF

d_gene: -
abundance: -
v_gene: TRBV20-1
j_gene: TRBJ1-5
CDR3nt: TGCAGTGCTATTCCTGGGTGCAATCAGCCCCGGCATTTT
CDR3aa: CSAIPGCNQPRHF

d_gene: TRBD2
abundance: once
v_gene: TRBV10-3
j_gene: TRBJ2-2
CDR3nt: TGTGCCATCAGTGAGTCGATGGGCGGGAGTACCACCACCGGGGAGGTGTTTTTT
CDR3aa: CAISESMGGSTTTGEVFF

d_gene: -
abundance: many
v_gene: TRBV20-1
j_gene: TRBJ2-4
CDR3nt: TGCAGTGCTACCCCGGGGATAGGGGGCAAAAACATTCAGTACTTC
CDR3aa: CSATPGIGGKNIQYF